This T cell receptor (beta chain) was sequenced during a study of T cell changes during pregnancy in multiple sclerosis. There are 18 residues in the CDR3. Trimming pared 1 base from V and 1 base from J, leaving 17 bases between. Germline CDR1 SGHTA, CDR2 FQGNSA. Sequencing used immunoSEQ multiplex PCR; TCRdb keeps in-frame clones, though not all of them. The data show about 70,000 clones, roughly 94% seen once. The clonotype was recovered from a female donor with multiple sclerosis, enrolled in a pregnancy study. The rearrangement joins TRBV7-2 to TRBJ1-3; D is ambiguous. The specimen comprised peripheral blood, sampled in the third trimester of pregnancy. CDR3 protein: CASSLGLPGNTSGNTIYF. The CDR3 nucleotides are TGTGCCAGCAGCTTAGGGCTACCGGGGAATACTTCTGGAAACACCATATATTTT.